What follows are 7 T cell receptor beta chains derived from one specimen sequenced in a study of OX40 agonist ivuxolimab in advanced cancers. The repertoire was sequenced with immunoSEQ multiplex PCR; TCRdb's copy has only in-frame clones and lacks some. This table has 9,500 to 15,000 clones, about 75% appearing once. The specimen comprised CD4+ or CD8+ T cells sorted from blood, sampled in a trial of the OX40 agonist ivuxolimab. Receptors originate from an adult with an advanced solid tumor such as melanoma, head and neck, liver or kidney cancer.

This clone was seen a few times. The chain carries TRBV7-9 and TRBJ2-1; maybe TRBD1 (5 bases). V was pared by 1 base and J by 7 bases, with 11 bases between. The CDR3 has 14 residues. Germline V gives CDR1 SEHNR, CDR2 FQNEAQ (reference sequence). CDR3 loop: CASSLVSGLNEQFF. The DNA for the CDR3 is TGTGCCAGCAGCTTAGTGTCAGGGCTAAATGAGCAGTTCTTC.

As for this clone: One end of the junction is discordant with germline, which a read error may explain. This chain joins TRBV6-1 and TRBJ1-4, with D possibly matching TRBD1 (5 bases). The CDR3 is 16 residues long. In germline, CDR1 is MNHNS, CDR2 SASEGT. The CDR3 nucleotides read TGTGCCAGCAGCGAAGGGACTACGGTAATGTGGGAAAAACTGTTTTTT. Its protein is CASSEGTTVMWEKLFF.

The V call is TRBV28, the J call TRBJ1-3, with 7 positions matching TRBD1. In germline, CDR1 is MDHEN, CDR2 SYDVKM. Trimming cost V 1 base and J 3 bases; bases outside gene matches: 6. The length of the CDR3 is 16 residues. CDR3 loop: CASSLFGRGYGNTIYF. In DNA form, the CDR3 reads TGTGCCAGCAGTTTATTCGGCAGGGGGTATGGAAACACCATATATTTT.

The chain combines TRBV29-1 with TRBJ2-7, with D possibly being TRBD1 or TRBD2 (5 bases each). Germline CDR1 SQVTM, CDR2 ANQGSEA. CDR3 length equals 11 residues. Trimming removed 7 bases from V and 5 bases from J, with 12 bases in between. CDR3 amino acids: CSGGLTDEQYF. In nucleotides, the CDR3 is TGCAGCGGAGGACTGACAGACGAGCAGTACTTC.

The chain carries TRBV5-4 and TRBJ2-2; D is perhaps TRBD2 (7 bases). Trimming removed 3 bases at V and 11 bases at J, with 11 bases between. CDR3 length: 12 amino acids. Germline loops: CDR1 SGHNT, CDR2 YYREEE (reference sequence). The CDR3 DNA reads TGTGCCAGCAGCTCCCCGGGGGGCGAGCTGTTTTTT. This codes for CASSSPGGELFF.

This rearrangement joins TRBV7-6 to TRBJ2-7; D is possibly TRBD1 (6 bases). V lost 0 bases and J 4 bases, leaving 7 bases between the germline ends. CDR3 length equals 13 residues. Germline-derived CDR1 and CDR2 are SGHVS and FNYEAQ. Written as DNA, the CDR3 is TGTGCCAGCAGCTTAGCGGACAGTTACGAGCAGTACTTC. Its translation: CASSLADSYEQYF.

CDR3 protein: CASSGGSPGSGNTIYF. DNA of the CDR3: TGTGCCAGCAGTGGGGGGTCACCAGGCTCTGGAAACACCATATATTTT. V and J are TRBV2 and TRBJ1-3; maybe TRBD1 (5 bases). This CDR3 comprises 16 residues. CDR1 and CDR2 from the germline V gene are SNHLY and FYNNEI. V was cut by 4 bases and J by 0 bases, with 13 bases left in between.